Included here is one T cell receptor (beta chain) sequence, with context. V was pared by 1 base and J by 3 bases, with 10 bases between. The CDR3 has 14 amino acids. Per germline, CDR1 LGHNA and CDR2 YSLEER. Listed TCR primers and previously described methods were used for bulk TCR libraries. TCRdb reprocessed the PCR reads via MiXCR and lists one record per CDR3 protein. The repertoire holds about 640,000 distinct CDR3 sequences, with approximately 20% as singletons. This record comes from a study of molecular identifiers for immune sequencing clone quantification. Sequencing used naive CD8+ T cells from blood, with Jurkat cell RNA spiked in. The subset here: FACS-sorted CD8+CD4-CCR7+CD45RA+ naive T cells. The J gene is TRBJ2-7, the V gene TRBV4-3; D unclear. This TCR derives from a human donor in good health. Some libraries in this study had Jurkat cell RNA spiked in. The CDR3 protein is CASSQVVSNYEQYF. CDR3 nucleotide sequence: TGCGCCAGCAGCCAAGTAGTATCTAACTACGAGCAGTACTTC.